This T cell receptor beta chain was identified during a study of CD8 T cells in Susac syndrome (dated by TCRdb to about 2019). Concerning the study at large: The study used repertoire sequencing to test whether antigen drove CD8+ T cell activation and differentiation in Susac syndrome.

RNA was extracted using the RNeasy kit, and about 0.45 to 1 ug of the RNA was reverse transcribed with random hexamers. TCR beta CDR3 regions were amplified with the immunoSEQ multiplex PCR assay covering 54 Vbeta and 13 Jbeta segments. Bias from PCR amplification was corrected by using a synthetic template baseline for primer optimization and for computational correction. The paper's data handling went like this. Only productive sequences were kept, with reads annotated to V, D and J genes according to IMGT and analyzed in immunoSEQ Analyzer. To calculate clonality, Shannon entropy was normalized by log2 of the number of productive unique sequences and then subtracted from one. Public and private clones were assessed among the 100 most prevalent clones of each patient and control. A clone was defined as Susac-specific if it was absent from the healthy and MS cohorts, from about 1,100 published viral clones and from other ImmuneACCESS disease sequences. The raw public reads went through TCRdb reprocessing: fastp at Q25, MiXCR clone calling, in-frame beta chains kept. Rows merge per CDR3 protein into single entries with the most common DNA and genes. Clone size and V and J calls follow TCRdb, not the original study. The table for this sample lists 200,000 or so distinct CDR3 sequences; under 97% of them were counted only once. Of the sample, about 0.093% is held by the ten largest clones.

A note on this clonotype: What antigen it recognizes has not been identified. The input lacks base qualities; no much larger clone sits a single base away.

V lost 0 bases and J lost 6 bases; the stretch between them is 18 bases long. The CDR3 sequence holds 16 residues, the cysteine and phenylalanine included. Solely the CDR3 DNA is kept, with 48 bases framed from the first base. CDR1 and CDR2 are drawn from the germline V gene (reference sequence): LNHNV, YYDKDF. Peripheral blood CD8+ and CD4+ T cells from healthy donors, Susac syndrome patients and multiple sclerosis patients were profiled by high-throughput TCR beta sequencing. The multiple sclerosis controls were treatment-naive patients who had stable or active relapsing-remitting disease and met the revised McDonald criteria. Bulk CD8+ and CD4+ T cells were purified magnetically by negative isolation, whereas CD8+ TEMRA cells were enriched by FACS. Blood was collected in EDTA tubes and processed within 24 hours, with PBMCs isolated through density gradient centrifugation. PBMCs intended for TCR sequencing were cryopreserved in liquid nitrogen and were subsequently thawed in a 37 degrees C water bath. A purity of at least 90% was achieved for sorted or isolated CD4+, CD8+ and CD8+ TEMRA cells.

General findings and caveats noted by the study authors: The number of individuals in the TCR sequencing and HLA analysis was acknowledged as relatively small.

The sequenced sample consisted of CD4+ T cells from PBMCs. The V gene is TRBV15 and the J gene is TRBJ2-7; no D gene can be assigned with confidence. This TCR came from a human donor with multiple sclerosis. The CDR3 amino acid sequence is: CATSRDQFPLLGEQYF. The DNA reads as follows: TGTGCCACCAGCAGAGATCAGTTTCCCTTGCTGGGCGAGCAGTACTTC.